This TCR beta chain was documented in a study of molecular identifiers for immune sequencing clone quantification. V lost 6 bases and J 3 bases, leaving 15 bases between the germline ends. CDR1 and CDR2 (germline): SNHLY, FYNNEI. The CDR3 runs to 14 residues. This clonotype was counted at least ten times. TCRdb independently ran MiXCR on the PCR reads; one entry per CDR3 protein. The table shows more than 85,000 distinct CDR3 sequences, with 36% occurring only once. This TCR was sampled from a human donor in good health. Some libraries in this study had Jurkat cell RNA spiked in. The J gene is TRBJ2-7, the V gene TRBV2, with D perhaps given as TRBD1 or TRBD2 (5 bases each). The specimen was naive CD8+ T cells from blood, with Jurkat cell RNA spiked in. As to subset: FACS-sorted CD8+CD4-CCR7+CD45RA+ naive T cells. The CDR3 nucleotides read TGTGCCAGCAGCGGAGTAGGTGGGGGCTACGAGCAGTACTTC. This translates into CASSGVGGGYEQYF. The whole variable domain, remainder taken from reference TRBV2 and TRBJ2-7, is EPEVTQTPSHQVTQMGQEVILRCVPISNHLYFYWYRQILGQKVEFLVSFYNNEISEKSEIFDDQFSVERPDGSNFTLKIRSTKLEDSAMYFCASSGVGGGYEQYFGPGTRLTVT.